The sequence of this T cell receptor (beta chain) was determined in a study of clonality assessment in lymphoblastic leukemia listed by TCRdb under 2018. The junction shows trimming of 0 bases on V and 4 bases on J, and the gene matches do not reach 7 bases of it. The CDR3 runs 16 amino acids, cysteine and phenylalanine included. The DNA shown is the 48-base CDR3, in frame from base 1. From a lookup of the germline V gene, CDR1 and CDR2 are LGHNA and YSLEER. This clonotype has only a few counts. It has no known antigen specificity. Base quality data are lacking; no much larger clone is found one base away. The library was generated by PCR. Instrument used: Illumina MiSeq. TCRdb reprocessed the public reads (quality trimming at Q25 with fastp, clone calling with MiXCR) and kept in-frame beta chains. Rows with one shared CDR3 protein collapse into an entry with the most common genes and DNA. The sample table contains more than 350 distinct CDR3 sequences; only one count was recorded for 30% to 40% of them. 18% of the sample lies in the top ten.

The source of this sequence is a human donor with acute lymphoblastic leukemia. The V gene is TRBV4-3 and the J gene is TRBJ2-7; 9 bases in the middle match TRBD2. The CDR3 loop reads CASSQELAGVWYEQYF. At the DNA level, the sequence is TGCGCCAGCAGCCAAGAGTTAGCGGGAGTTTGGTACGAGCAGTACTTC.